These 21 T cell receptor beta chains came from one sample sequenced in a study of cytomegalovirus exposure and HLA in healthy donors. Measured with immunoSEQ multiplex PCR; TCRdb has only the in-frame clones, and not every one. Here the sample spans a few hundred thousand clones, almost 90% being singletons. Material for sequencing was PBMCs. These receptors were collected from a woman aged 18-29 years in good health and CMV-seronegative.

This rearrangement joins TRBV5-1 to TRBJ2-5; D uncertain. V shed 1 base and J shed 0 bases, with 10 bases lying between them. Germline V gene lookup returns CDR1 SGHRS and CDR2 YFSETQ. The CDR3 consists of 15 residues. This CDR3 is CASSLWLSYQETQYF. The CDR3 DNA reads TGCGCCAGCAGCTTGTGGTTGAGTTACCAAGAGACCCAGTACTTC.

The V call is TRBV5-4, the J call TRBJ2-5, with 7 bases identical to TRBD2. The germline V gene encodes CDR1 SGHNT and CDR2 YYREEE (reference sequence). The CDR3 has 14 residues. With V trimmed by 4 bases and J by 5 bases, 8 bases remained unmatched. The DNA of the CDR3 is TGTGCCAGCAGCCTCGGACTAGGTCGGGAGACCCAGTACTTC. This gives the protein CASSLGLGRETQYF.

The V call is TRBV10-2, the J call TRBJ2-7; 13 positions match TRBD2. CDR1 and CDR2 (germline): WSHSY, SAAADI. The CDR3 totals 14 residues. J gave up 6 bases and V 2 bases, and 1 base lay outside the gene matches. The DNA for the CDR3 is TGCGCCAGCAGTGAGGGACTAGCGGGAGTCGAGCAGTACTTC. Protein sequence: CASSEGLAGVEQYF.

V gene TRBV5-6 combines with J gene TRBJ1-5; TRBD1 is a possible D gene (6 bases). Germline V CDR1 and CDR2: SGHDT, YYEEEE. The ends were cut back, 1 base at V and 3 bases at J, with 8 bases in the middle. CDR3 length: 14 residues. The CDR3 nucleotides are TGTGCCAGCAGCTTGACAGGGATCAATCAGCCCCAGCATTTT. This gives the protein CASSLTGINQPQHF. Full variable domain (missing parts from reference TRBV5-6 and TRBJ1-5): DAGVTQSPTHLIKTRGQQVTLRCSPKSGHDTVSWYQQALGQGPQFIFQYYEEEERQRGNFPDRFSGHQFPNYSSELNVNALLLGDSALYLCASSLTGINQPQHFGDGTRLSIL.

This chain uses TRBV6-1 with TRBJ2-2; D might be TRBD1 (5 bases). Germline lookup yields CDR1 MNHNS and CDR2 SASEGT. V was shortened by 8 bases and J by 2 bases, with 9 bases between the two germline ends. This CDR3 comprises 13 residues. CDR3 coding DNA: TGTGCCAGCGAGGACATTAACACCGGGGAGCTGTTTTTT. Its protein product is CASEDINTGELFF.

The chain employs TRBV27 and TRBJ2-2; D gene uncertain. CDR1 and CDR2 from the germline V gene are MNHEY and SMNVEV (reference sequence). CDR3 length equals 15 residues. The V gene lost 3 bases and the J gene lost 4 bases, with 12 bases spanning the gap. The CDR3 sequence is CASSFDVLLTGELFF. CDR3 sequence (DNA): TGTGCCAGCAGTTTCGATGTATTACTCACCGGGGAGCTGTTTTTT.

The V and J genes are TRBV7-9 and TRBJ2-1, with 8 nucleotides matching TRBD2. Germline loops: CDR1 SEHNR, CDR2 FQNEAQ (reference sequence). Germline trimming cut 5 bases from V and 8 bases from J; bases unmatched to any gene: 11. The CDR3 is 15 residues long. The CDR3 spells CASSLLAGRVDEQFF. CDR3 DNA: TGTGCCAGCAGCCTCTTAGCGGGAAGGGTCGATGAGCAGTTCTTC.

The rearrangement uses TRBV11-3 and TRBJ2-7, with D perhaps matching TRBD2 (6 bases). This CDR3 region has 15 residues. Trimming removed 2 bases at V and 4 bases at J, with 15 bases between. CDR1 is SGHNT and CDR2 is YENEEA in the germline V gene. CDR3 sequence: CASSLNPGLGYEQYF. CDR3 bases: TGTGCCAGCAGCTTAAACCCGGGACTCGGTTACGAGCAGTACTTC.

The chain carries TRBV7-3 and TRBJ2-3, with 7 positions matching TRBD2. The V gene's germline CDR1 is SGHTA and CDR2 FQGTGA. The CDR3 consists of 16 residues. Unmatched junction bases numbered 10, after V lost 5 bases and J lost 2 bases. CDR3 in DNA: TGTGCCAGCAGCCCCCGGACTAGAGACTACACAGATACGCAGTATTTT. Translation: CASSPRTRDYTDTQYF.

The chain is built from TRBV7-8 and TRBJ1-2; 11 bases align to TRBD1. From germline, CDR1 is SGHVS and CDR2 FQNEAQ. There are 16 residues in the CDR3. Germline trimming cut 5 bases from V and 2 bases from J; bases unmatched to any gene: 7. CDR3 DNA: TGTGCCAGCAGCAAGGACAGGGGGCCTTTCAACTATGGCTACACCTTC. Protein: CASSKDRGPFNYGYTF.

The chain recombines TRBV27 with TRBJ2-6; tentative D call: TRBD1 (6 bases). The CDR3 covers 15 residues. Germline CDR1 is MNHEY and CDR2 is SMNVEV (reference sequence). The germline V and J ends were trimmed by 3 bases and 2 bases, with 8 bases remaining between them. For the CDR3, the DNA is TGTGCCAGCAGTTTCGAGGGGGCTGGGGCCAACGTCCTGACTTTC. Its protein is CASSFEGAGANVLTF.

This clone was picked up one time. CDR3 nucleotide sequence: TGTGCCTGGAAGAGACAGGGGGCCTACGAGCAGTACTTC. This encodes CAWKRQGAYEQYF. The chain recombines TRBV30 with TRBJ2-7, with 9 nucleotides matching TRBD1. Per germline, CDR1 GTSNPN and CDR2 SVGIG (reference sequence). After removal of 4 bases from V and 2 bases from J, the junction contained 3 bases not matched to a gene. CDR3 length: 13 residues.

The chain has TRBV15 and TRBJ2-7; D ambiguous. CDR3 size: 16 residues. Trimming shortened V by 5 bases and J by 5 bases, and 22 bases separated the two germline ends. From germline, CDR1 is LNHNV and CDR2 YYDKDF (reference sequence). In nucleotides, the CDR3 is TGTGCCACCAGCCCATTTTCCGATGGCTCGTCTGACGAGCAGTACTTC. It codes for CATSPFSDGSSDEQYF. The variable domain in full, completed from reference TRBV15 and TRBJ2-7, reads DAMVIQNPRYQVTQFGKPVTLSCSQTLNHNVMYWYQQKSSQAPKLLFHYYDKDFNNEADTPDNFQSRRPNTSFCFLDIRSPGLGDTAMYLCATSPFSDGSSDEQYFGPGTRLTVT.

The table lists this clone with a count of one. The chain couples TRBV27 to TRBJ2-7; D possibly corresponds to TRBD1 (6 bases). V gave up 4 bases and J gave up 6 bases, with 13 bases separating them. This CDR3 is built from 13 residues. Germline V gene lookup returns CDR1 MNHEY and CDR2 SMNVEV (reference sequence). DNA for the CDR3: TGTGCCAGCAGTTCCTGGAAGGGGGTCGAGCAGTACTTC. It codes for CASSSWKGVEQYF.

The gene calls are TRBV6-1 and TRBJ2-7; TRBD2 matches at 10 bases. The germline CDR1 and CDR2 sequences are MNHNS and SASEGT. V lost 6 bases, J lost 6 bases, and 11 bases stayed unmatched. The CDR3 has 15 residues. Written as DNA, the CDR3 is TGTGCCAGCAGCCAAAGCCTAGCGGGAGAGGGCGAGCAGTACTTC. It translates to CASSQSLAGEGEQYF.

This sequence joins TRBV14 and TRBJ2-7; the match to TRBD2 covers 10 bases. Germline-derived CDR1 and CDR2 are SGHDN and FVKESK. V lost 3 bases and J lost 3; bases outside the gene matches: 8. CDR3 length equals 16 residues. CDR3 amino acids: CASSQETPSGSYEQYF. In DNA form, the CDR3 reads TGTGCCAGCAGCCAGGAAACGCCTAGCGGGAGCTACGAGCAGTACTTC. The variable domain in full, with the rest retrieved from reference TRBV14 and TRBJ2-7, is EAGVTQFPSHSVIEKGQTVTLRCDPISGHDNLYWYRRVMGKEIKFLLHFVKESKQDESGMPNNRFLAERTGGTYSTLKVQPAELEDSGVYFCASSQETPSGSYEQYFGPGTRLTVT.

This clone appeared once. The rearrangement uses TRBV5-4 and TRBJ2-5, with 12 bases lining up with TRBD1. Germline CDR1 SGHNT, CDR2 YYREEE (reference sequence). The CDR3 runs to 17 residues. V gave up 4 bases and J gave up 5 bases; unmatched junction bases: 12. The CDR3, as DNA: TGTGCCAGCAGCCGGGGACAGGGGGCAGTTTTGCGTGAGACCCAGTACTTC. This codes for CASSRGQGAVLRETQYF.

The rearrangement joins TRBV11-1 to TRBJ2-7; 7 positions match TRBD1. With 4 bases clipped from V and 4 bases from J, the junction kept 1 base outside the gene matches. This CDR3 comprises 12 residues. The germline gives CDR1 SGHAT, CDR2 FQDESV (reference sequence). CDR3 amino acids: CASSSTGYEQYF. CDR3 DNA sequence: TGTGCCAGCAGCTCGACAGGGTACGAGCAGTACTTC.

The chain recombines TRBV15 with TRBJ2-5; 8 positions match TRBD1. The CDR3 is 15 residues long. Germline V lookup: CDR1 LNHNV, CDR2 YYDKDF (reference sequence). The V and J ends lost 6 bases and 3 bases, in that order; junction bases with no gene match: 9. CDR3 sequence (DNA): TGTGCCACCAGTAAAAGAGCAGGGGGCAAAGAGACCCAGTACTTC. Protein product: CATSKRAGGKETQYF. Full variable domain (missing parts from reference TRBV15 and TRBJ2-5): DAMVIQNPRYQVTQFGKPVTLSCSQTLNHNVMYWYQQKSSQAPKLLFHYYDKDFNNEADTPDNFQSRRPNTSFCFLDIRSPGLGDTAMYLCATSKRAGGKETQYFGPGTRLLVL.

The rearrangement uses TRBV7-6 and TRBJ2-1; 7 bases line up with TRBD1. CDR3 length equals 14 residues. Germline V CDR1 and CDR2: SGHVS, FNYEAQ. Losses at the gene ends were 5 bases for V and 4 bases for J; bases not matched to a gene: 5. CDR3 residues: CASSLGTAYNEQFF. In DNA, the CDR3 is TGTGCCAGCAGCCTTGGGACAGCATACAATGAGCAGTTCTTC.

The chain is built from TRBV4-1 and TRBJ2-3; 10 bases line up with TRBD1. The CDR3 consists of 15 residues. Per germline, CDR1 MGHRA and CDR2 YSYEKL. Trimming took 3 bases from V and 6 from J; bases not matched to a gene: 6. The CDR3 DNA is TGCGCCAGCAGCCATCCGGGGACAGGGGATGATACGCAGTATTTT. It codes for CASSHPGTGDDTQYF.